Included here is one TCR beta chain sequence, with context. Its antigen is still unknown. Patients underwent thyroid surgery, and none had received any treatment before it. This sample is drawn from a study of metastatic and nonmetastatic thyroid tumors. Germline CDR1 and CDR2: SGHDT and YYEEEE. This CDR3 is built from 14 residues. V was cut by 2 bases and J by 6 bases, with 15 bases left in between. Study-level results: It was reportedly found that TCR beta diversity was significantly higher in malignant thyroid tumors than in benign nodules, a difference seen in both blood and tumor samples.

TCRdb ran MiXCR on the PCR reads. The table records 40,000 to 55,000 clones, less than 20% of them present only once. The clonotype was recovered from a female donor with papillary thyroid cancer or a benign thyroid nodule (not recorded which). Some clones in this sample may be carry-over from other donors' samples. The gene calls are TRBV5-6 and TRBJ2-7; a weak D match, TRBD1 (5 bases). The sequenced material came from blood. The CDR3 DNA sequence: TGTGCCAGCAGCTTCAACGTGTGGGGCGGCGAGCAGTACTTC. Translating it yields CASSFNVWGGEQYF.